This T cell receptor (beta chain) was retrieved from a study of shared clonotypes between healthy human individuals. V lost 2 bases and J lost 6, with 20 bases in between. Germline V gene lookup returns CDR1 SGHNT and CDR2 YYREEE (reference sequence). The CDR3 length is 17 residues. Points on this clone: The target antigen is unknown.

Once extracted for a subset, genomic DNA was divided evenly among several immunoSEQ plates. Profiling relied on immunoSEQ multiplex PCR, and the TCRdb table lists in-frame clones only, not all of them. Altogether fewer than 2.5 million clones are present, under 95% being singletons, with the ten largest covering 0.35% to 0.45%. Study-wide points: Clonotype sharing levels among donors were expected to vary with sequencing depth. Non-shared clonotypes were found to have lower generation probabilities than the clonotypes that were shared by all four of the sorted-subset donors. On the whole, naive subsets had larger estimated richness than memory subsets had.

The clonotype comes from a man between 18 and 35 years old in good health. Some clones in this sample may be carry-over from other donors' samples. The gene calls are TRBV5-4 and TRBJ2-2; either TRBD1 or TRBD2 may supply D (6 bases each). Sequenced: naive CD4+ T cells from PBMCs. The sample's subset: CD45RA+ positively selected. The DNA for the CDR3 is TGTGCCAGCAGCTTTTGGCGGGGACAAGTATCTCCCGGGGAGCTGTTTTTT. Encoded protein: CASSFWRGQVSPGELFF.